This T cell receptor (beta chain) comes out of a study of Graves' ophthalmopathy and Graves' hyperthyroidism. Study findings and constraints: The authors also found most expanded thyroid clonotypes above 0.001 frequency in blood.

The authors amplified TCR beta CDR3 regions, and they did so from RNA transcripts for repertoire sequencing. A first-round RT-PCR used HTBI primers, followed by a second-round multiplex PCR. MiXCR, run by TCRdb on the multiplex PCR reads, gives a single entry per CDR3 protein. The sample lists 620,000 or so distinct CDR3 sequences; about 20% were seen once. Certain patients, namely those with other autoimmune diseases, uncontrolled infections, pregnancy or lactation, were excluded. This clonotype was observed at least ten times. Its antigen is unknown. The clonotype originates from a woman aged 18-29 years with stable Graves' hyperthyroidism. Some clones in this sample may be carry-over from other donors' samples. The material sequenced was peripheral blood.

CDR3 sequence (DNA): TGTGCCACCAGGGAGGGTTCGGGGAACACTGAAGCTTTCTTT. It encodes CATREGSGNTEAFF. The V and J genes are TRBV24-1 and TRBJ1-1, with D uncertain. Trimming cost V 7 bases and J 1 base, with 12 bases left between them. Germline CDR1 reads KGHDR; CDR2 reads SFDVKD. The CDR3 runs to 14 residues.